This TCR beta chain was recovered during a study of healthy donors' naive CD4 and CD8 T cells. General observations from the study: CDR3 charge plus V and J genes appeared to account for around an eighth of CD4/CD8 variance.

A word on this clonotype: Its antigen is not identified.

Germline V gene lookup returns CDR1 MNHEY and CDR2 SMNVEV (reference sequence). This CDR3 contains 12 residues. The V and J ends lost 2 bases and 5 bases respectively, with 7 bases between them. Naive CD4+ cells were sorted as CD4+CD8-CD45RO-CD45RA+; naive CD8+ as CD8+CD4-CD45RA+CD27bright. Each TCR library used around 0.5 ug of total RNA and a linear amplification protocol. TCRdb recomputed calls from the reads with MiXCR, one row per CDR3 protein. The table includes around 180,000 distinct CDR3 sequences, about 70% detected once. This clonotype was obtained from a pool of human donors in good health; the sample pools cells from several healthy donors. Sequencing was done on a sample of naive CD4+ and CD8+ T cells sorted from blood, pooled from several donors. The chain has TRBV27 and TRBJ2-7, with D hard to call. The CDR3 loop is CASSLGRNEQYF. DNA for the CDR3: TGTGCCAGCAGTTTAGGGCGGAACGAGCAGTACTTC.